The source of this TCR beta chain is a study of blood T cells in healthy people across ages. Germline CDR1 LGHNA, CDR2 YNFKEQ. This CDR3 is 13 amino acids long. For the second PCR, which ran for roughly 6 to 11 cycles, a sample-barcoded 5' primer and a J-beta primer mix were used. All samples gave at least 2.5 million CDR3-containing paired-end reads. TCRdb re-analysed the 5' RACE reads in MiXCR, keeping a single row per CDR3 protein. The sample holds around 900,000 distinct CDR3 sequences, roughly 51% seen once. This clonotype has a handful of counts. The rearrangement uses TRBV4-2 and TRBJ2-7, with TRBD2 as a possible D gene (6 bases). The J call may be wrong; the DNA end is better matched by TRBJ2-5. This receptor was obtained from a woman aged 55-69 years in good health. The sequencing input was blood. The CDR3 DNA follows: TGTGCCAGCAGCCAAGACGTGGGGGGGACCCAGTACTTC. As protein: CASSQDVGGTQYF.